This is a list of T cell receptor beta chains from one sample in a study of cytomegalovirus exposure and HLA in healthy donors. Sequencing used immunoSEQ multiplex PCR; TCRdb keeps in-frame clones, though not all of them. This sample yields about 260,000 clones, of which 90% are seen a single time; approximately 3.1% belongs to the top ten. The sequencing sample was made of PBMCs. These TCRs come from a woman aged 30 to 39 in good health and CMV-seronegative. Each CDR3 is given with its conserved first and last residue. Each record gives: J gene, clone size, V gene, D gene, CDR3 DNA, CDR3 protein. A D gene is named only where the DNA matches it firmly. The size entry is marked missing in some rows and otherwise reads once, few, many or a size class.

j_gene: TRBJ1-2
abundance: once
v_gene: TRBV30
d_gene: .
CDR3nt: TGTGCCTGGAGTGTACGAACTGACAGCAACTATGGCTACACCTTC
CDR3aa: CAWSVRTDSNYGYTF

j_gene: TRBJ1-4
abundance: .
v_gene: TRBV5-1
d_gene: TRBD1
CDR3nt: TGCGCCAGCAGCAAGAGGGACAGCCACGCAACTAATGAAAAACTGTTTTTT
CDR3aa: CASSKRDSHATNEKLFF

j_gene: TRBJ1-2
abundance: .
v_gene: TRBV28
d_gene: .
CDR3nt: TGTGCCAGCAGTTTAGGGGGGGCGAACTATGGCTACACCTTC
CDR3aa: CASSLGGANYGYTF

j_gene: TRBJ2-5
abundance: .
v_gene: TRBV6-9
d_gene: .
CDR3nt: TGTGCCAGCAGCCACGGGTCGCACCTACAAGAGACCCAGTACTTC
CDR3aa: CASSHGSHLQETQYF

j_gene: TRBJ1-4
abundance: once
v_gene: TRBV7-9
d_gene: .
CDR3nt: TGTGCCAGCAGCTTCCCTGTGGGGGAGACAACTAATGAAAAACTGTTTTTT
CDR3aa: CASSFPVGETTNEKLFF

j_gene: TRBJ2-1
abundance: .
v_gene: TRBV28
d_gene: TRBD2
CDR3nt: TGTGCCAGCAGTTCGAGCGGGAGCTACAATGAGCAGTTCTTC
CDR3aa: CASSSSGSYNEQFF

j_gene: TRBJ2-5
abundance: .
v_gene: TRBV7-2
d_gene: .
CDR3nt: TGTGCCAGCAGCCTAGGAGGGAGTGAGACCCAGTACTTC
CDR3aa: CASSLGGSETQYF

j_gene: TRBJ2-3
abundance: .
v_gene: TRBV7-3
d_gene: TRBD2
CDR3nt: TGTGCCAGCAGCGTCGGGAGCGGGAGGGTTACAGATACGCAGTATTTT
CDR3aa: CASSVGSGRVTDTQYF

j_gene: TRBJ1-4
abundance: .
v_gene: TRBV6-1
d_gene: .
CDR3nt: TGTGCCAGCAGTGATGGGGAAGCTCACGAAAAACTGTTTTTT
CDR3aa: CASSDGEAHEKLFF

j_gene: TRBJ2-2
abundance: .
v_gene: TRBV9
d_gene: TRBD2
CDR3nt: TGTGCCAGCAGCTTCGGACTAGCGGGAGGCACCGGGGAGCTGTTTTTT
CDR3aa: CASSFGLAGGTGELFF

j_gene: TRBJ2-1
abundance: .
v_gene: TRBV7-3
d_gene: .
CDR3nt: TGTGCCAGCAGCCCAGACTTTAGCTCCTACAATGAGCAGTTCTTC
CDR3aa: CASSPDFSSYNEQFF

j_gene: TRBJ2-5
abundance: .
v_gene: TRBV5-1
d_gene: .
CDR3nt: TGCGCCAGCAGCACCCCGGATTTGGTCCAAGAGACCCAGTACTTC
CDR3aa: CASSTPDLVQETQYF

j_gene: TRBJ2-5
abundance: .
v_gene: TRBV4-2
d_gene: .
CDR3nt: TGTGCCAGCAGCCAGGCTCTACAAGAGACCCAGTACTTC
CDR3aa: CASSQALQETQYF

j_gene: TRBJ2-1
abundance: .
v_gene: TRBV7-3
d_gene: TRBD2
CDR3nt: TGTGCCAGCAGCCAGACTAGCGGGACCTACAATGAGCAGTTCTTC
CDR3aa: CASSQTSGTYNEQFF

j_gene: TRBJ1-2
abundance: few
v_gene: TRBV28
d_gene: .
CDR3nt: TGTGCCAGCAGTTTAACCGCTGGCTACACCTTC
CDR3aa: CASSLTAGYTF

j_gene: TRBJ1-2
abundance: .
v_gene: TRBV7-9
d_gene: .
CDR3nt: TGTGCCAGCAGCTTAATCGGGAACTATGGCTACACCTTC
CDR3aa: CASSLIGNYGYTF

j_gene: TRBJ1-4
abundance: .
v_gene: TRBV27
d_gene: .
CDR3nt: TGTGCCAGCAGTGCCCGGACAGATAATAATGAAAAACTGTTTTTT
CDR3aa: CASSARTDNNEKLFF

j_gene: TRBJ1-4
abundance: .
v_gene: TRBV28
d_gene: .
CDR3nt: TGTGCCAGCAGTTTCTTGGGCGTGGCGGGTGAAAAACTGTTTTTT
CDR3aa: CASSFLGVAGEKLFF

j_gene: TRBJ2-1
abundance: .
v_gene: TRBV6-1
d_gene: TRBD2
CDR3nt: TGTGCCAGCAGTTTATGGACTAGCGGCAATGAGCAGTTCTTC
CDR3aa: CASSLWTSGNEQFF

j_gene: TRBJ2-7
abundance: .
v_gene: TRBV6-5
d_gene: .
CDR3nt: TGTGCCAGCAGCCCGGGGGCTTATTCCTACGAGCAGTACTTC
CDR3aa: CASSPGAYSYEQYF

j_gene: TRBJ2-1
abundance: .
v_gene: TRBV14
d_gene: TRBD1
CDR3nt: TGTGCCAGCAGCCAAATCCGGACAGGGGTAAATGAGCAGTTCTTC
CDR3aa: CASSQIRTGVNEQFF

j_gene: TRBJ2-7
abundance: .
v_gene: TRBV29-1
d_gene: .
CDR3nt: TGCAGCGTTGAGATTCGGCTAGAGCAGTACTTC
CDR3aa: CSVEIRLEQYF

j_gene: TRBJ2-3
abundance: .
v_gene: TRBV5-1
d_gene: TRBD2
CDR3nt: TGCGCCAGCAGCCCACGGGGACTAGCGGGAGGACCGCTCGACGCAGATACGCAGTATTTT
CDR3aa: CASSPRGLAGGPLDADTQYF

j_gene: TRBJ2-1
abundance: .
v_gene: TRBV4-2
d_gene: .
CDR3nt: TGTGCCAGCAGCCAGGTTCCTTTGGGACCTTTTTACAATGAGCAGTTCTTC
CDR3aa: CASSQVPLGPFYNEQFF

j_gene: TRBJ2-7
abundance: .
v_gene: TRBV5-1
d_gene: TRBD1
CDR3nt: TGCGCCAGCAGCCGGGACAGGGAGCGCGACGAGCAGTACTTC
CDR3aa: CASSRDRERDEQYF

j_gene: TRBJ2-7
abundance: .
v_gene: TRBV6-1
d_gene: .
CDR3nt: TGTGCCCTAAGTCGGGAGACCTACGAGCAGTACTTC
CDR3aa: CALSRETYEQYF

j_gene: TRBJ2-3
abundance: .
v_gene: TRBV5-4
d_gene: TRBD2
CDR3nt: TGTGCCAGCAGCTTGGGCTCGACTAGCGGGAGCCCGGGAGATACGCAGTATTTT
CDR3aa: CASSLGSTSGSPGDTQYF

j_gene: TRBJ1-2
abundance: .
v_gene: TRBV7-9
d_gene: TRBD1
CDR3nt: TGTGCCAGCAGCTTGACAGGGGGCGGCTATGGCTACACCTTC
CDR3aa: CASSLTGGGYGYTF

j_gene: TRBJ1-5
abundance: once
v_gene: TRBV27
d_gene: .
CDR3nt: TGTGCCAGCAGTTTCTATGATGGACAGCCCCAGCATTTT
CDR3aa: CASSFYDGQPQHF

j_gene: TRBJ1-3
abundance: .
v_gene: TRBV7-2
d_gene: .
CDR3nt: TGTGCCAGCAGCGTGACAGCCTCTGGAAACACCATATATTTT
CDR3aa: CASSVTASGNTIYF

j_gene: TRBJ2-2
abundance: .
v_gene: TRBV7-9
d_gene: TRBD2
CDR3nt: TGTGCCAGCAGCTCCCGATTTGCGGGAGACATGGTCGGGGAGCTGTTTTTT
CDR3aa: CASSSRFAGDMVGELFF

j_gene: TRBJ2-1
abundance: .
v_gene: TRBV27
d_gene: .
CDR3nt: TGTGCCAGCAGTAATGCGGTCTCCTACAATGAGCAGTTCTTC
CDR3aa: CASSNAVSYNEQFF

j_gene: TRBJ2-7
abundance: .
v_gene: TRBV6-6
d_gene: .
CDR3nt: TGTGCCAGCAGTTACTCCATCGGCAGGGTCATCGACGAGCAGTACTTC
CDR3aa: CASSYSIGRVIDEQYF

j_gene: TRBJ2-1
abundance: .
v_gene: TRBV4-2
d_gene: .
CDR3nt: TGTGCCAGCAGCCAAAGCCGGAGCTCCTACAATGAGCAGTTCTTC
CDR3aa: CASSQSRSSYNEQFF

j_gene: TRBJ2-7
abundance: .
v_gene: TRBV7-9
d_gene: TRBD2
CDR3nt: TGTGCCAGCAGCCCGAACAGCGGGAAATTAACCTACGAGCAGTACTTC
CDR3aa: CASSPNSGKLTYEQYF

j_gene: TRBJ2-7
abundance: .
v_gene: TRBV25-1
d_gene: TRBD1
CDR3nt: TGTGCCAGCAGTGAATACACGGACAGGGGAATCGAGCAGTACTTC
CDR3aa: CASSEYTDRGIEQYF

j_gene: TRBJ2-3
abundance: .
v_gene: TRBV7-9
d_gene: .
CDR3nt: TGTGCCAGCAGCTTAGTTGGAGGTACGCAGTATTTT
CDR3aa: CASSLVGGTQYF

j_gene: TRBJ2-4
abundance: .
v_gene: TRBV28
d_gene: TRBD1
CDR3nt: TGTGCCAGCAGCCTTCGGGACAGACTAGCCAAAAACATTCAGTACTTC
CDR3aa: CASSLRDRLAKNIQYF

j_gene: TRBJ2-3
abundance: .
v_gene: TRBV27
d_gene: TRBD1
CDR3nt: TGTGCCAGCAGGGCCGGGACAGGGGTGTTGGATACGCAGTATTTT
CDR3aa: CASRAGTGVLDTQYF

j_gene: TRBJ2-5
abundance: .
v_gene: TRBV11-2
d_gene: .
CDR3nt: TGTGCCAGCAGCTTATGGAGGGCACAAGAGACCCAGTACTTC
CDR3aa: CASSLWRAQETQYF

j_gene: TRBJ1-1
abundance: .
v_gene: TRBV18
d_gene: .
CDR3nt: TGTGCCAGCTCATCAGACAGCCAAGCTTTCTTT
CDR3aa: CASSSDSQAFF

j_gene: TRBJ2-1
abundance: once
v_gene: TRBV7-9
d_gene: .
CDR3nt: TGTGCCAGCAGCTTAGGGGTTGGGAGTCGAATCTCCTACAATGAGCAGTTCTTC
CDR3aa: CASSLGVGSRISYNEQFF

j_gene: TRBJ2-2
abundance: .
v_gene: TRBV6-6
d_gene: TRBD1
CDR3nt: TGTGCCAGCACCGTACAGGGGACGAACACCGGGGAGCTGTTTTTT
CDR3aa: CASTVQGTNTGELFF

j_gene: TRBJ2-2
abundance: .
v_gene: TRBV19
d_gene: TRBD1
CDR3nt: TGTGCCAGTAGGACTTTGGACAGGGGACCCGGGGAGCTGTTTTTT
CDR3aa: CASRTLDRGPGELFF

j_gene: TRBJ2-3
abundance: .
v_gene: TRBV28
d_gene: .
CDR3nt: TGTGCCAGCAGTTTATCAGCGGGTAACACAGATACGCAGTATTTT
CDR3aa: CASSLSAGNTDTQYF

j_gene: TRBJ2-1
abundance: .
v_gene: TRBV28
d_gene: TRBD2
CDR3nt: TGTGCCAGCAGTTCCCTAGCGGGAGGGCCGTACAATGAGCAGTTCTTC
CDR3aa: CASSSLAGGPYNEQFF

j_gene: TRBJ2-1
abundance: .
v_gene: TRBV29-1
d_gene: .
CDR3nt: TGCAGCGTCCAACGTCCAGATGGGCGGCAGTTCTTC
CDR3aa: CSVQRPDGRQFF

j_gene: TRBJ2-2
abundance: once
v_gene: TRBV28
d_gene: TRBD2
CDR3nt: TGTGCCAGCAGTCCACCGGGACTAGCGTCGAACACCGGGGAGCTGTTTTTT
CDR3aa: CASSPPGLASNTGELFF

j_gene: TRBJ2-1
abundance: .
v_gene: TRBV13
d_gene: .
CDR3nt: TGTGCCAGCAGCTTAGCTAGCTCCTACAATGAGCAGTTCTTC
CDR3aa: CASSLASSYNEQFF

j_gene: TRBJ1-5
abundance: .
v_gene: TRBV27
d_gene: .
CDR3nt: TGTGCCAGCAGTTCAGTCCCTCGTCAGCCCCAGCATTTT
CDR3aa: CASSSVPRQPQHF

j_gene: TRBJ2-1
abundance: .
v_gene: TRBV29-1
d_gene: .
CDR3nt: TGCAGCGTTGGGGGGCGGCACCCCAATGAGCAGTTCTTC
CDR3aa: CSVGGRHPNEQFF

j_gene: TRBJ2-7
abundance: .
v_gene: TRBV5-1
d_gene: .
CDR3nt: TGCGCCAGCAGCTTGAATGGCAGGGTGGAGGAGCAGTACTTC
CDR3aa: CASSLNGRVEEQYF

j_gene: TRBJ1-1
abundance: .
v_gene: TRBV15
d_gene: TRBD1
CDR3nt: TGTGCCACCAGCAGAAGCGCGGACAGGGGGATTACTGAAGCTTTCTTT
CDR3aa: CATSRSADRGITEAFF

j_gene: TRBJ2-2
abundance: .
v_gene: TRBV6-6
d_gene: .
CDR3nt: TGTGCCAGCACGGGGGACTGGACCACCGGGGAGCTGTTTTTT
CDR3aa: CASTGDWTTGELFF

j_gene: TRBJ2-5
abundance: .
v_gene: TRBV4-1
d_gene: TRBD1
CDR3nt: TGCGCCAGCAGCCAAGAGATGCTGGGGACAGGGCAAGAGACCCAGTACTTC
CDR3aa: CASSQEMLGTGQETQYF

j_gene: TRBJ2-3
abundance: .
v_gene: TRBV20-1
d_gene: .
CDR3nt: TGCAGTGCTAGAGACGTAGGGCCGCAGTATTTT
CDR3aa: CSARDVGPQYF

j_gene: TRBJ1-5
abundance: .
v_gene: TRBV6-1
d_gene: .
CDR3nt: TGTGCCGACTTCCAGCCCCAGCATTTT
CDR3aa: CADFQPQHF

j_gene: TRBJ2-3
abundance: .
v_gene: TRBV27
d_gene: .
CDR3nt: TGTGCCAGCAGTTTAGGGCCTATTGGGGGTACGCAGTATTTT
CDR3aa: CASSLGPIGGTQYF